This T cell receptor beta chain originates from a study of blood T cell repertoires in COVID-19. Overall study context: The samples span acute and convalescent COVID-19 from the United States, Italy and Spain. PBMCs, B-cell-depleted T cells, or T cells provided the cDNA or gDNA that made up the material.

The age range of participants was about 18 to 100 years, with residence in under 30 US areas. Recovered Cohort 3 donors showed two negative PCRs, clearance, or symptom resolution. Sequencing was performed with immunoSEQ multiplex PCR; in TCRdb, only in-frame clones are kept and a portion is missing. The sample has 300,000 or so clones, over 75% seen once. There are 14 residues in the CDR3. Trimming took 6 bases from V and 4 from J; bases not matched to a gene: 7. Germline values: CDR1 DFQATT, CDR2 SNEGSKA (reference sequence). The V and J genes are TRBV20-1 and TRBJ2-1, with TRBD2 matching over 9 bases. Material for sequencing was PBMCs or T cells enriched from blood (not recorded which). The source of this sequence is a woman aged 25 to 39 who had recovered from COVID-19. This CDR3 is CSASSGSGYNEQFF. The CDR3 region has the DNA TGCAGTGCCAGTAGCGGGAGTGGATACAATGAGCAGTTCTTC.